Included here is one T cell receptor (beta chain) sequence, with context. Its antigen is as yet unknown. These data belong to a study of post-analysis software for immune sequencing data. Turning to the study itself: Included among the disease courses, which were recorded for the cohort, were relapsing-remitting, secondary progressive and progressive-relapsing multiple sclerosis.

The CDR3 totals 16 residues. Germline V lookup: CDR1 SGHRS, CDR2 YFSETQ. Trimming at V came to 7 bases and at J to 4 bases, leaving 14 bases not matched to a gene. The authors incorporated unique molecular identifiers into the TCR beta cDNA libraries. One entry per CDR3 protein results from TCRdb running MiXCR on the PCR reads. Of roughly 540,000 distinct CDR3 sequences listed, 34% were seen once; the top ten hold 5% to 6%. The study's findings and limits: Patients used about 5 TRBV segments, including TRBV5-6, TRBV5-1 and TRBV20-1, more often than controls. Strong co-clustering by F measure linked samples that shared a preparation batch.

The sequencing input was blood. The chain recombines TRBV5-1 with TRBJ2-1, with 7 bases fitting TRBD2. The sequence came from a girl aged 2 to 17 with multiple sclerosis. CDR3: CASGGDAGTTYNEQFF. The CDR3 DNA follows: TGCGCCAGCGGCGGGGACGCCGGGACTACTTACAATGAGCAGTTCTTC.